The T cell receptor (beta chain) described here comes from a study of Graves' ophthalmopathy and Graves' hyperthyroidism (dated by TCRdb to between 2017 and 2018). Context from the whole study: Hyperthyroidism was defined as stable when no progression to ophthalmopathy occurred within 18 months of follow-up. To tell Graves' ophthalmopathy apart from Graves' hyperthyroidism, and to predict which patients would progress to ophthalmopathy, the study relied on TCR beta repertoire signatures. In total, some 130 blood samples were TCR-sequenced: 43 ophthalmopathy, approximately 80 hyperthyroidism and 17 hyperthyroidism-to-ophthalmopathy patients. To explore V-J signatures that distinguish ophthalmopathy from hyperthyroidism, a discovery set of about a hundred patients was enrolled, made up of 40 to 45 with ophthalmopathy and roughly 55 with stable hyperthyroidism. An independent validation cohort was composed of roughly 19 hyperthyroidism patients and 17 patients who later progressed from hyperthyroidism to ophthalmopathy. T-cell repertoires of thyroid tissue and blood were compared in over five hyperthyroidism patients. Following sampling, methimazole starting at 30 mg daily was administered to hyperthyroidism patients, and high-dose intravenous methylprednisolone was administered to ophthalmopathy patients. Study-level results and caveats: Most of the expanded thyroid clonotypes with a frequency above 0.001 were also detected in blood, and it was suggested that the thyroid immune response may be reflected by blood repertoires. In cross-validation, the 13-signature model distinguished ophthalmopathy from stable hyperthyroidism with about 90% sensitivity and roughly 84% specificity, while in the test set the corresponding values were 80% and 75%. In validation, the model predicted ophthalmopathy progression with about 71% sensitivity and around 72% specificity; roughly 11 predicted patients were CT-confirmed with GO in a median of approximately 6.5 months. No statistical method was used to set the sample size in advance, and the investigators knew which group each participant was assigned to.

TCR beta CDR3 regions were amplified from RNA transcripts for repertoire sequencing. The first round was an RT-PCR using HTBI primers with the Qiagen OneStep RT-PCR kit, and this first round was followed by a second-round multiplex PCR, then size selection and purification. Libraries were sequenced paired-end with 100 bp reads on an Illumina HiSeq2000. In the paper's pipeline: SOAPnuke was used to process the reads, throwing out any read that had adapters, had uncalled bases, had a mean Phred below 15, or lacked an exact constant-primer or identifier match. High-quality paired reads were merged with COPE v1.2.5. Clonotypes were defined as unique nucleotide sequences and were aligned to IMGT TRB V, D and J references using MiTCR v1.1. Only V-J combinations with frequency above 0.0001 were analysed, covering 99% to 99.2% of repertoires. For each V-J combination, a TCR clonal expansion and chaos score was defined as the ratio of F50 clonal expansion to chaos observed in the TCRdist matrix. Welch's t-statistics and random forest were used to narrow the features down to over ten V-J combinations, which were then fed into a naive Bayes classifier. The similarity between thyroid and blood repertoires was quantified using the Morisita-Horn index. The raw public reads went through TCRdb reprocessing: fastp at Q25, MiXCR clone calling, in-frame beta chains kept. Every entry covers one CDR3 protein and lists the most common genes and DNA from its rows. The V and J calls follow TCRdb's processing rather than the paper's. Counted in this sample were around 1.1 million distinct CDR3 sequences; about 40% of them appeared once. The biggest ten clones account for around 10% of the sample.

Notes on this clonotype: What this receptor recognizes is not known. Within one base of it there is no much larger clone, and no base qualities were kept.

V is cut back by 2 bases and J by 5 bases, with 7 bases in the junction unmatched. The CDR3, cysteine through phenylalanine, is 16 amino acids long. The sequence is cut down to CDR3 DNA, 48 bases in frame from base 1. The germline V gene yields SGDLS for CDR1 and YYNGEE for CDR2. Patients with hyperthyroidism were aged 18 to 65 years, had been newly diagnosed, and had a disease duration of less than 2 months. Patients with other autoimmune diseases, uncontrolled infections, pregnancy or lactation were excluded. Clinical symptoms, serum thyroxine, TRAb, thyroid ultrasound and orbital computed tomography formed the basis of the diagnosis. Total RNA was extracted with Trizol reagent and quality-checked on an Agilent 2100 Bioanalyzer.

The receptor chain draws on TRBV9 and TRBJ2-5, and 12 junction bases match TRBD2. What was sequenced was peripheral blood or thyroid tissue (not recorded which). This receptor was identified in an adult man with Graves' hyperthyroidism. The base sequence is TGTGCCAGCAGCGTGACTAGCGGGAGCAATAAGGAGACCCAGTACTTC. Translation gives CASSVTSGSNKETQYF.